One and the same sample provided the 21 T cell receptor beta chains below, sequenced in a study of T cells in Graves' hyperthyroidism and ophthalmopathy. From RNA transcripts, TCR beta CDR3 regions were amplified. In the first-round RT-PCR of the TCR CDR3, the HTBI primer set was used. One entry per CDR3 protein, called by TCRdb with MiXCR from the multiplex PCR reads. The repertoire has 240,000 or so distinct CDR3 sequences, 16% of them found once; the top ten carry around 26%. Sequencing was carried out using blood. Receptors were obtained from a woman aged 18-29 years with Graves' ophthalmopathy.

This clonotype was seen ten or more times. The CDR3 is CASSSRQGANIQYF. CDR3 sequence (DNA): TGTGCCAGCAGCTCGCGACAGGGGGCAAACATTCAGTACTTC. The chain has TRBV7-9 and TRBJ2-4, with 10 nucleotides matching TRBD1. Germline V gives CDR1 SEHNR, CDR2 FQNEAQ (reference sequence). J lost 6 bases, V lost 4 bases, and 3 bases had no gene match. This CDR3 is built from 14 residues.

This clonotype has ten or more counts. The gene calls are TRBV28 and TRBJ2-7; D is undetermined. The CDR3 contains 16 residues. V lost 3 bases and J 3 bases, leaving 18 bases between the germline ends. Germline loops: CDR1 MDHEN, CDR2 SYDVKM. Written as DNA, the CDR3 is TGTGCCAGCAGTTTCCCCCGGGCAAGGTCGGTCTACGAGCAGTACTTC. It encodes CASSFPRARSVYEQYF.

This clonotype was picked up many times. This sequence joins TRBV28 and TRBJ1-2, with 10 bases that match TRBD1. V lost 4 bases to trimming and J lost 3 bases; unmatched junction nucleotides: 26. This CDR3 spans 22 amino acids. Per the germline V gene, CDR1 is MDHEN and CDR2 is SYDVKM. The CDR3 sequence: CASSSRVASLRDRGLKDYGYTF. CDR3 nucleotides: TGTGCCAGCAGTTCAAGGGTCGCTAGTTTGAGGGACAGGGGACTTAAGGACTATGGCTACACCTTC.

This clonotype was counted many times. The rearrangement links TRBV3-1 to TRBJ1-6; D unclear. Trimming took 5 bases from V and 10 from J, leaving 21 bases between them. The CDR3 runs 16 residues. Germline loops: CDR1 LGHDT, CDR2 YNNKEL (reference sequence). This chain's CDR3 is CASSNSRIRGRSPLHF. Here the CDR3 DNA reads TGTGCCAGCAGCAATAGCCGGATCAGAGGGCGGTCACCCCTCCACTTT.

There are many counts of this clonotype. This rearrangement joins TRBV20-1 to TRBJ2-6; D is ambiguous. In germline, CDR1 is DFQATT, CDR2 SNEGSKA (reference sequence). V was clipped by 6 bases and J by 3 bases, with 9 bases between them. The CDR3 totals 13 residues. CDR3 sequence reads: CSASPLGANVLTF. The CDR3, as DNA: TGCAGTGCATCCCCACTTGGGGCCAACGTCCTGACTTTC.

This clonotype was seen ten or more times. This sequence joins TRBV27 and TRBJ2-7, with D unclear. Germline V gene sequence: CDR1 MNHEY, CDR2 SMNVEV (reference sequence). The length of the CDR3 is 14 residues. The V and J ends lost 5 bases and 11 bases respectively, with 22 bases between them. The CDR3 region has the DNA TGTGCCAGCAGTGCCGGAAGGAGCTTCACTTGGGAGTACTTC. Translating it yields CASSAGRSFTWEYF.

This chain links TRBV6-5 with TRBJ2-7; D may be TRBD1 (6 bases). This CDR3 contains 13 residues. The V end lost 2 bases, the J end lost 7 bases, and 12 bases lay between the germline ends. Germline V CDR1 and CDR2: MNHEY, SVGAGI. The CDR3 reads CASSYRERGEQYF. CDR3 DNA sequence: TGTGCCAGCAGTTACCGTGAGAGGGGGGAGCAGTACTTC.

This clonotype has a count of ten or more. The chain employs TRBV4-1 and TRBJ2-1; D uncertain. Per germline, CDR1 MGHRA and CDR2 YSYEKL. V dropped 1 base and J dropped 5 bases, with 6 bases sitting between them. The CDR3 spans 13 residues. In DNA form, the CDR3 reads TGCGCCAGCAGCCAAGTATCGAACAATGAGCAGTTCTTC. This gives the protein CASSQVSNNEQFF.

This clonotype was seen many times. This CDR3 reads CASSSWDRGLRRGANVLTF. The CDR3 DNA follows: TGTGCCAGCAGTTCTTGGGACAGGGGGCTTCGGCGGGGGGCCAACGTCCTGACTTTC. The rearrangement uses TRBV27 and TRBJ2-6, with TRBD1 matching over 12 bases. There are 19 residues in the CDR3. J lost 4 bases, V lost 4 bases, and 11 bases had no gene match. CDR1 is MNHEY, CDR2 SMNVEV, per germline (reference sequence).

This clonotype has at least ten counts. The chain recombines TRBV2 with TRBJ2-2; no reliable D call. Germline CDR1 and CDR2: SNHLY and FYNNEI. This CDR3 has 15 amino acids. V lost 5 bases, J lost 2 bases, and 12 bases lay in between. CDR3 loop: CASSYLTPNTGELFF. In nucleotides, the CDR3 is TGTGCCAGCAGTTATTTGACCCCAAACACCGGGGAGCTGTTTTTT.

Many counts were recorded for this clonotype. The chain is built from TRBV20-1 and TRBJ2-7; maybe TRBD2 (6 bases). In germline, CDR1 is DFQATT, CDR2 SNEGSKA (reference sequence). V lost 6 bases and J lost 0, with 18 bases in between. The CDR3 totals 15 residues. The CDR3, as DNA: TGCAGTGCCCAGAGCGGGCTTACGAACTCCTACGAGCAGTACTTC. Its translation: CSAQSGLTNSYEQYF.

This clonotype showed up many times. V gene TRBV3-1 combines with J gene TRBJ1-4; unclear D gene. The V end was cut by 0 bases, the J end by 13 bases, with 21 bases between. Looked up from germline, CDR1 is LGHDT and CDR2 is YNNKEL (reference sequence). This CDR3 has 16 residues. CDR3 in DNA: TGTGCCAGCAGCCAAGACCCTGGCGAGACCTATTATAGACTGTTTTTT. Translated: CASSQDPGETYYRLFF.

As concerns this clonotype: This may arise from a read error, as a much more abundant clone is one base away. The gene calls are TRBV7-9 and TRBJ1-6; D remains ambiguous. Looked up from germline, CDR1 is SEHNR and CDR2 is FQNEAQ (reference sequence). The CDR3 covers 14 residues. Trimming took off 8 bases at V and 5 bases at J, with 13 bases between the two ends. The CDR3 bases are TGTGCCAGCTCACCGGACGGTCATAATTCACCCCTCCACTTT. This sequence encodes CASSPDGHNSPLHF.

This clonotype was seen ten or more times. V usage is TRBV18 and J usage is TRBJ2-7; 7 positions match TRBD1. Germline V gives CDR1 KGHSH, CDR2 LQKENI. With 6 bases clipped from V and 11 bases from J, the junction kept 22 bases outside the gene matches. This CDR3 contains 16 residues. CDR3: CASSQSTGDRGSEEYF. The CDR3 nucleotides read TGTGCCAGCTCGCAGAGCACAGGGGATAGAGGCTCGGAGGAGTACTTC. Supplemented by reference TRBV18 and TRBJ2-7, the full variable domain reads NAGVMQNPRHLVRRRGQEARLRCSPMKGHSHVYWYRQLPEEGLKFMVYLQKENIIDESGMPKERFSAEFPKEGPSILRIQQVVRGDSAAYFCASSQSTGDRGSEEYFGPGTRLTVT.

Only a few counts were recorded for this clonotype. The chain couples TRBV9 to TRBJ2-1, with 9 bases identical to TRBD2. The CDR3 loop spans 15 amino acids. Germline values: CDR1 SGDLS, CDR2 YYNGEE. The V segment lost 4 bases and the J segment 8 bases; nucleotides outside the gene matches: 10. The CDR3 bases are TGTGCCAGCAGCTCCTCCGGGACTAGCAACTATGAGCAGTTCTTC. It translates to CASSSSGTSNYEQFF.

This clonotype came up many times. In nucleotides, the CDR3 is TGTGCCAGCAGGGAGGGGGCCGGTGGAAACACCATATATTTT. Its translation: CASREGAGGNTIYF. The chain carries TRBV7-2 and TRBJ1-3, with 7 bases that match TRBD1. The CDR3 covers 14 residues. Per germline, CDR1 SGHTA and CDR2 FQGNSA. After removal of 6 bases from V and 3 bases from J, the junction contained 5 bases not matched to a gene.

Written as DNA, the CDR3 is TGTGCCAGCAGGGGGCGCACAGCAGCCAAAAACATTCAGTACTTC. It encodes CASRGRTAAKNIQYF. The chain couples TRBV2 to TRBJ2-4; the D gene is possibly TRBD1 (5 bases). The germline CDR1 and CDR2 sequences are SNHLY and FYNNEI. V dropped 6 bases and J dropped 0 bases, with 12 bases sitting between them. CDR3 length equals 15 residues.

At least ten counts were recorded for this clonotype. For the CDR3, the DNA is TGTGCCAGCAGCTTGGCCACAGGAGAGACTGAAGCTTTCTTT. Translating it yields CASSLATGETEAFF. The rearrangement joins TRBV7-9 to TRBJ1-1, with a tentative D call TRBD1 (5 bases). V was pared by 3 bases and J by 5 bases, with 13 bases between. CDR3 length: 14 amino acids. Germline V lookup: CDR1 SEHNR, CDR2 FQNEAQ (reference sequence). The whole variable domain, remainder taken from reference TRBV7-9 and TRBJ1-1, is DTGVSQNPRHKITKRGQNVTFRCDPISEHNRLYWYRQTLGQGPEFLTYFQNEAQLEKSRLLSDRFSAERPKGSFSTLEIQRTEQGDSAMYLCASSLATGETEAFFGQGTRLTVV.

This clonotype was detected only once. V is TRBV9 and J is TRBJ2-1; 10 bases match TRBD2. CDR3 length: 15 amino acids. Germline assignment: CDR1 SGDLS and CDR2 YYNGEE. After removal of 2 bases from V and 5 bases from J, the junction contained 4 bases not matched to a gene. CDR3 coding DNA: TGTGCCAGCAGCGTCGGGACTAGCGTCCACAATGAGCAGTTCTTC. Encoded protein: CASSVGTSVHNEQFF.

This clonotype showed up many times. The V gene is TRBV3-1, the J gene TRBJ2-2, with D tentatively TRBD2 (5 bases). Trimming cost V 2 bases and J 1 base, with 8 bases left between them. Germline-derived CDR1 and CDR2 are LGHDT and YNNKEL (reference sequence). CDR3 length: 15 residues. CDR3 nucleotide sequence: TGTGCCAGCAGCCAATTGCGGGTGAACACCGGGGAGCTGTTTTTT. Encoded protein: CASSQLRVNTGELFF.

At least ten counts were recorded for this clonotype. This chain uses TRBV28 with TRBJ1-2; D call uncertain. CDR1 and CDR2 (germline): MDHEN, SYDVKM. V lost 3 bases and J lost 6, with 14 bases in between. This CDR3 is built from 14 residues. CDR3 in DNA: TGTGCCAGCAGTTTTTCTCCTGGCTTGAATGGCTACACCTTC. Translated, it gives CASSFSPGLNGYTF.